This TCR beta chain is from a study of shared clonotypes between healthy human individuals. Adults of Caucasian background living in Nashville, Tennessee made up all donors. From CD4+ cells came CD45RA+ naive and CD45RA-negative memory subsets. Generated by immunoSEQ multiplex PCR, the TCRdb table keeps only in-frame clones and is missing some. The sample includes millions of clones, 90% to 95% of them seen just once. CDR3 size: 16 residues. Germline values: CDR1 SGHRS, CDR2 YFSETQ. V gave up 5 bases and J gave up 0 bases; unmatched junction bases: 8. Study-wide results and limits: Only a few donors were included, so the genetic and exposure-history diversity represented was limited.

Worth noting for this clone: Its antigen is unknown. Different DNA sequences within this sample yield the same CDR3.

The sample was naive CD4+ T cells from PBMCs. Subset denoted: CD45RA+ positively selected. The chain employs TRBV5-1 and TRBJ2-1; 7 bases are shared with TRBD2. This receptor was identified in a man aged 18 to 30 in good health. Some clones in this sample may be carry-over from other donors' samples. The CDR3 protein is CASSFLAGSSYNEQFF. The DNA for the CDR3 is TGCGCCAGCAGTTTTTTAGCGGGCAGCTCCTACAATGAGCAGTTCTTC.